This TCR beta chain derives from a study of CD8 T cells in ankylosing spondylitis. Study-wide points: From matched ankylosing spondylitis synovial fluid, disease-linked clones were reportedly recovered at significantly enriched levels.

The CDR3 is 16 amino acids. The V end lost 0 bases, the J end lost 0 bases, and 11 bases lay between the germline ends. Concerning this clonotype: Its antigen is not known.

A single record per CDR3 protein comes from TCRdb applying MiXCR to the 5' RACE reads. The sample carries about 260,000 distinct CDR3 sequences, roughly 20% recorded once. This TCR was sampled from a male donor with ankylosing spondylitis or in good health (not recorded which). The sample was blood, either unsorted or a sorted T cell fraction (not recorded which). This chain uses TRBV12-3 or TRBV12-4 with TRBJ1-1; D might be TRBD1 (6 bases). The CDR3 is CASSLARTVLNTEAFF. The CDR3 DNA sequence: TGTGCCAGCAGTTTAGCGCGGACAGTGCTGAACACTGAAGCTTTCTTT.